This entry lists 28 T cell receptor beta chains sequenced from one sample in a study of T cell changes during pregnancy in multiple sclerosis. Method: immunoSEQ multiplex PCR; TCRdb's copy keeps in-frame clones and lacks some. The sample shows more than 40,000 clones, 85% to 95% of them seen only once. Source: CD4+ T cells from peripheral blood mononuclear cells, taken in the third trimester of pregnancy. Receptor source: a female donor with multiple sclerosis, enrolled in a pregnancy study.

CDR3 sequence: CASSYSGVRTNEQFF. The CDR3 nucleotides are TGTGCCAGCAGCTACAGCGGGGTACGAACCAATGAGCAGTTCTTC. The V gene is TRBV7-8, the J gene TRBJ2-1, with 7 bases that match TRBD2. CDR1 and CDR2 from the germline V gene are SGHVS and FQNEAQ. V dropped 4 bases and J dropped 6; count of bases not matched to a gene: 9. The CDR3 loop spans 15 amino acids.

The chain joins TRBV5-1 to TRBJ2-4; a possible D gene is TRBD2 (6 bases). The CDR3 covers 15 residues. Trimming removed 4 bases at V and 1 base at J, with 12 bases between. CDR1 SGHRS and CDR2 YFSETQ come from the germline V gene. The CDR3 DNA reads TGCGCCAGCAGCCTCACTAGCCCGGCCAAAAACATTCAGTACTTC. It yields the protein CASSLTSPAKNIQYF.

The chain links TRBV5-1 to TRBJ2-7; tentatively, D is TRBD2 (6 bases). Germline V gene lookup returns CDR1 SGHRS and CDR2 YFSETQ. V lost 7 bases to trimming and J lost 6 bases, with 20 bases between them. The CDR3 loop spans 14 amino acids. CDR3 residues: CASRLGGSQSEQYF. For the CDR3, the DNA is TGCGCCAGCCGCCTCGGGGGATCCCAATCCGAGCAGTACTTC.

CDR3 sequence reads: CASSALGGSGNTIYF. Here the CDR3 DNA reads TGTGCCAGCAGCGCCCTAGGCGGCTCTGGAAACACCATATATTTT. The V call is TRBV9, the J call TRBJ1-3; D remains unclear. V was cut by 3 bases and J by 0 bases, with 10 bases left in between. Germline assignment: CDR1 SGDLS and CDR2 YYNGEE. CDR3 length: 15 amino acids.

The CDR3 protein is CASSLQGSRETQYF. DNA for the CDR3: TGTGCCAGCAGCTTACAGGGGAGTCGAGAGACCCAGTACTTC. The V call is TRBV7-6, the J call TRBJ2-5; maybe TRBD1 (6 bases). Germline assignment: CDR1 SGHVS and CDR2 FNYEAQ. Trimming left V 2 bases short and J 4 bases short, with 11 bases between. The length of the CDR3 is 14 residues.

This chain joins TRBV29-1 and TRBJ2-3, with TRBD2 identical over 10 bases. Germline lookup yields CDR1 SQVTM and CDR2 ANQGSEA. The V gene end was trimmed by 3 bases and the J gene end by 6 bases; junction bases not matched to a gene: 6. This CDR3 region has 14 residues. The CDR3 coding sequence is TGCAGCGTTGAGGCAGCGGGAGGGGCTGATACGCAGTATTTT. This encodes CSVEAAGGADTQYF.

The rearrangement links TRBV2 to TRBJ1-2; 9 nucleotides line up with TRBD1. Trimming at V came to 5 bases and at J to 4 bases, leaving 8 bases not matched to a gene. The CDR3 totals 15 residues. Germline lookup yields CDR1 SNHLY and CDR2 FYNNEI. The CDR3 reads CASSLKQGAFYGYTF. CDR3 DNA sequence: TGTGCCAGCAGTCTAAAACAGGGGGCATTCTATGGCTACACCTTC.

The count of this clone is one. The rearrangement links TRBV9 to TRBJ1-1; TRBD1 agrees at 9 bases. The CDR3 sequence is 15 residues long. With V trimmed by 0 bases and J by 2 bases, 2 bases remained unmatched. The V gene's germline CDR1 is SGDLS and CDR2 YYNGEE. CDR3 sequence reads: CASSVAQGANTEAFF. CDR3 bases: TGTGCCAGCAGCGTAGCACAGGGGGCAAACACTGAAGCTTTCTTT.

The rearrangement joins TRBV6-6 to TRBJ2-7, with D maybe TRBD2 (6 bases). Between the trimmed V and J ends, which lost 5 bases and 7 bases, there was a span of 21 bases. The V gene's germline CDR1 is MNHNY and CDR2 SVGAGI (reference sequence). This CDR3 contains 15 residues. The CDR3 bases are TGTGCCAGCAGTCTCAGGGCAGGCCTTGGGGGGGAGCAGTACTTC. It yields the protein CASSLRAGLGGEQYF.

This clone was seen only once. The chain links TRBV27 to TRBJ2-2; tentatively, D is TRBD2 (7 bases). The CDR3 is 15 amino acids. V lost 11 bases and J lost 2, with 18 bases in between. Germline V CDR1 and CDR2: MNHEY, SMNVEV (reference sequence). The CDR3 DNA sequence: TGTGCCTCCCGGACGGGGGGCCCCAACACCGGGGAGCTGTTTTTT. This gives the protein CASRTGGPNTGELFF.

V and J are TRBV6-5 and TRBJ2-7; tentatively, D is TRBD2 (5 bases). This CDR3 is built from 11 residues. From germline, CDR1 is MNHEY and CDR2 SVGAGI. Trimming left V 6 bases short and J 7 bases short, with 10 bases between. The CDR3 nucleotides read TGTGCCAGCAGCACCGCGGGTGAGCAGTACTTC. Residues: CASSTAGEQYF.

V is TRBV28 and J is TRBJ1-1; tentatively, D is TRBD1 (6 bases). This CDR3 is 15 amino acids long. CDR1 is MDHEN, CDR2 SYDVKM, per germline. V lost 7 bases, J lost 0 bases, and 15 bases lay in between. The CDR3 protein is CASTPAGAVNTEAFF. The CDR3 DNA sequence: TGTGCCAGCACCCCCGCGGGGGCCGTGAACACTGAAGCTTTCTTT.

The chain recombines TRBV30 with TRBJ1-4; no reliable D call. The CDR3 extends over 16 amino acids. V was clipped by 2 bases and J by 7 bases, with 20 bases between them. Germline CDR1 is GTSNPN and CDR2 is SVGIG (reference sequence). CDR3 bases: TGTGCCTGGAGTTCTCGATCGAGCGGATCAGGTGAAAAACTGTTTTTT. Protein product: CAWSSRSSGSGEKLFF.

The chain couples TRBV11-2 to TRBJ2-1; D gene unclear. Trimming removed 4 bases from V and 4 bases from J, with 8 bases in between. Germline-derived CDR1 and CDR2 are SGHAT and FQNNGV. The CDR3 has 13 amino acids. The CDR3 loop reads CASSSEIYNEQFF. CDR3 nucleotides: TGTGCCAGCAGCTCCGAGATATACAATGAGCAGTTCTTC.

The chain carries TRBV13 and TRBJ2-1; 7 bases agree with TRBD2. The V gene's germline CDR1 is PRHDT and CDR2 FYEKMQ (reference sequence). This CDR3 region has 16 residues. J lost 3 bases, V lost 6 bases, and 11 bases had no gene match. The CDR3 sequence is CASSRRAGNYYNEQFF. The CDR3 DNA is TGTGCCAGCAGTAGAAGAGCGGGAAACTACTACAATGAGCAGTTCTTC. Using reference TRBV13 and TRBJ2-1 for the parts outside the CDR3, the full variable domain is AAGVIQSPRHLIKEKRETATLKCYPIPRHDTVYWYQQGPGQDPQFLISFYEKMQSDKGSIPDRFSAQQFSDYHSELNMSSLELGDSALYFCASSRRAGNYYNEQFFGPGTRLTVL.

V gene TRBV7-2 combines with J gene TRBJ2-4; D possibly corresponds to TRBD1 (6 bases). V was cut by 0 bases and J by 4 bases, with 7 bases left in between. This CDR3 contains 14 residues. Germline CDR1 and CDR2: SGHTA and FQGNSA. CDR3 loop: CASSLARGKNIQYF. The CDR3 coding sequence is TGTGCCAGCAGCTTAGCCAGGGGTAAAAACATTCAGTACTTC.

The rearrangement links TRBV6-5 to TRBJ2-3; D call uncertain. The CDR3 has 13 amino acids. Germline V gene lookup returns CDR1 MNHEY and CDR2 SVGAGI. Deletions cut 6 bases from V and 0 bases from J, with 7 bases between. CDR3 bases: TGTGCCAGCAGATACCAGAGCACAGATACGCAGTATTTT. As protein: CASRYQSTDTQYF.

The V and J genes are TRBV7-2 and TRBJ2-2; 10 bases fit TRBD1. Germline lookup yields CDR1 SGHTA and CDR2 FQGNSA. V shed 4 bases and J 7 bases; nucleotides not matched to a gene: 6. CDR3 length equals 15 residues. DNA of the CDR3: TGTGCCAGCAGCTCCAGACAGGGGGCAAACGGGGAGCTGTTTTTT. Amino acid sequence: CASSSRQGANGELFF.

V is TRBV7-2 and J is TRBJ1-1, with a possible D match to TRBD1 (5 bases). V gave up 7 bases and J gave up 1 base, with 10 bases separating them. Germline V CDR1 and CDR2: SGHTA, FQGNSA. The CDR3 runs 13 residues. The CDR3 DNA reads TGTGCCAGCAACTGGCAGGGGAACACTGAAGCTTTCTTT. This translates into CASNWQGNTEAFF.

V usage is TRBV5-5 and J usage is TRBJ1-5; D gene uncertain. Germline V gives CDR1 SGHKS, CDR2 YYEKEE (reference sequence). The CDR3 totals 15 residues. Between the trimmed V and J ends, which lost 0 bases and 0 bases, there was a span of 7 bases. The CDR3 coding sequence is TGTGCCAGCAGCTTGGACAGTTATAGCAATCAGCCCCAGCATTTT. It codes for CASSLDSYSNQPQHF.

The rearrangement uses TRBV6-5 and TRBJ2-5; D possibly corresponds to TRBD2 (6 bases). Germline CDR1 and CDR2: MNHEY and SVGAGI. Trimming pared 3 bases from V and 5 bases from J, leaving 16 bases between. The CDR3 is 15 amino acids. This CDR3 is CASSYHGGVRETQYF. As DNA, the CDR3 is TGTGCCAGCAGTTATCACGGAGGGGTCCGGGAGACCCAGTACTTC.

The chain uses TRBV5-1 and TRBJ1-2; D might be TRBD1 (6 bases). Germline lookup yields CDR1 SGHRS and CDR2 YFSETQ. The CDR3 consists of 14 residues. The ends were cut back, 0 bases at V and 6 bases at J, with 12 bases in the middle. The CDR3 spells CASSLAGQGHGYTF. In DNA, the CDR3 is TGCGCCAGCAGCTTGGCGGGGCAGGGGCATGGCTACACCTTC.

This clone was detected only a few times. The chain is built from TRBV28 and TRBJ1-4; 9 positions match TRBD1. V was clipped by 2 bases and J by 6 bases; unmatched bases: 7. CDR1 is MDHEN and CDR2 is SYDVKM in the germline V gene. The CDR3 is made up of 16 amino acids. CDR3 amino acids: CASSLSSGTGYEKLFF. DNA for the CDR3: TGTGCCAGCAGTTTAAGTTCCGGGACAGGGTATGAAAAACTGTTTTTT.

The J gene is TRBJ2-7, the V gene TRBV5-6; TRBD2 is a possible D gene (6 bases). Germline V CDR1 and CDR2: SGHDT, YYEEEE. This CDR3 is built from 18 residues. V lost 1 base and J 1 base, leaving 21 bases between the germline ends. The CDR3 loop reads CASSLWSGARLRSYEQYF. The CDR3 DNA follows: TGTGCCAGCAGCTTGTGGTCGGGAGCCCGCCTGAGGTCCTACGAGCAGTACTTC.

This clone has just one count. V and J are TRBV5-1 and TRBJ2-7; 13 positions match TRBD2. The germline V gene encodes CDR1 SGHRS and CDR2 YFSETQ. V gave up 4 bases and J gave up 2 bases; unmatched junction bases: 3. This CDR3 spans 15 amino acids. This CDR3 is CASSRGLAGTYEQYF. The CDR3 DNA sequence: TGCGCCAGCAGCCGGGGACTAGCGGGAACCTACGAGCAGTACTTC.

The chain is built from TRBV18 and TRBJ2-2; D perhaps matches TRBD1 (6 bases). V was cut by 4 bases and J by 3 bases, with 15 bases left in between. Germline lookup yields CDR1 KGHSH and CDR2 LQKENI. This CDR3 comprises 16 residues. The DNA of the CDR3 is TGTGCCAGCTCACGAAAAATCAGGGGTGACACCGGGGAGCTGTTTTTT. This encodes CASSRKIRGDTGELFF.

The chain is built from TRBV18 and TRBJ1-2, with D perhaps TRBD1 (6 bases). Germline V CDR1 and CDR2: KGHSH, LQKENI. CDR3 length: 14 residues. Between the trimmed V and J ends, which lost 3 bases and 3 bases, there was a span of 11 bases. CDR3 DNA sequence: TGTGCCAGCTCACCCATGGACAGAGACTATGGCTACACCTTC. Amino acid sequence: CASSPMDRDYGYTF.

The chain links TRBV7-2 to TRBJ2-1, with D maybe TRBD1 (5 bases). The CDR3 has 15 amino acids. V lost 0 bases and J 5 bases, leaving 11 bases between the germline ends. Germline V lookup: CDR1 SGHTA, CDR2 FQGNSA. CDR3 protein: CASSLASLGDNEQFF. The CDR3 bases are TGTGCCAGCAGCTTAGCTTCGCTAGGGGACAATGAGCAGTTCTTC.